This T cell receptor (beta chain) was obtained from a study of regulatory T cells in long-lasting Graves disease. Time point reported: newly diagnosed GD, antithyroid drugs for less than 3 months. Generation of the TCR library employed RNA extracted from PBMCs. Patients were enrolled at an endocrinology department in Xi'an, China. A few counts support this clonotype. Assembly of TCR beta libraries relied on iRepertoire HTBI primers together with Arm-PCR of CDR3 regions. TCRdb ran MiXCR on the multiplex PCR reads and lists one entry per CDR3 protein. Among under 450,000 distinct CDR3 sequences, 16% were seen once, and the ten largest hold just over 20%. With 4 bases removed from V and 6 bases from J, the gap between germline ends came to 15 bases. There are 14 residues in the CDR3. CDR1 and CDR2 (germline): KGHDR, SFDVKD. These data were also filed under a second study, of T cells in Graves' hyperthyroidism and ophthalmopathy. From that second work: Uncontrolled infection, other autoimmune disease, pregnancy or lactation barred patients from enrollment. The primer set for the first-round RT-PCR of the TCR CDR3 was HTBI.

The chain combines TRBV24-1 with TRBJ2-7; a weak D match, TRBD1 (6 bases). Material: peripheral blood mononuclear cells (PBMCs), obtained at new diagnosis, from a patient treated with antithyroid drugs. The receptor comes from a woman aged 18-30 years with Graves disease. CDR3 nucleotides: TGTGCCACCAGTGACCCCAGGGGTTCGACCGAGCAGTACTTC. Its protein product is CATSDPRGSTEQYF.